Detailed here is one T cell receptor (beta chain). Its antigen is still unknown. TCRdb reprocessed the reads via MiXCR and lists one record per CDR3 protein. The table includes around 570,000 distinct CDR3 sequences, approximately 40% detected once. The CDR3 consists of 14 residues. V lost 8 bases and J 0 bases, leaving 13 bases between the germline ends. The germline V gene has CDR1 MNHNY and CDR2 SVGAGI (reference sequence). The source of the sample is a study of T cell repertoires in cytomegalovirus infection. Across the study: Recently identified HLA-C-restricted and well-studied HLA-B-restricted CMV epitopes were used. Public TCR beta signatures provided an indication of both CMV infection and a matching HLA type.

Study outcomes and limitations: People with CMV and the relevant HLA were identified by cumulative public TCR beta family frequency. HLA-C-restricted CMV clonotypes gave the most frequent clonotype in two of eight donors.

The clonotype comes from a human donor in good health (CMV status not recorded). Some clones in this sample may be carry-over from other donors' samples. V and J are TRBV6-6 and TRBJ1-1; possibly TRBD1 for D (6 bases). The sample here was cultured PBMCs, taken from culture after CMV antigen stimulation. CDR3 residues: CASWDNRLNTEAFF. The CDR3 DNA reads TGTGCCAGCTGGGACAACCGTTTGAACACTGAAGCTTTCTTT.